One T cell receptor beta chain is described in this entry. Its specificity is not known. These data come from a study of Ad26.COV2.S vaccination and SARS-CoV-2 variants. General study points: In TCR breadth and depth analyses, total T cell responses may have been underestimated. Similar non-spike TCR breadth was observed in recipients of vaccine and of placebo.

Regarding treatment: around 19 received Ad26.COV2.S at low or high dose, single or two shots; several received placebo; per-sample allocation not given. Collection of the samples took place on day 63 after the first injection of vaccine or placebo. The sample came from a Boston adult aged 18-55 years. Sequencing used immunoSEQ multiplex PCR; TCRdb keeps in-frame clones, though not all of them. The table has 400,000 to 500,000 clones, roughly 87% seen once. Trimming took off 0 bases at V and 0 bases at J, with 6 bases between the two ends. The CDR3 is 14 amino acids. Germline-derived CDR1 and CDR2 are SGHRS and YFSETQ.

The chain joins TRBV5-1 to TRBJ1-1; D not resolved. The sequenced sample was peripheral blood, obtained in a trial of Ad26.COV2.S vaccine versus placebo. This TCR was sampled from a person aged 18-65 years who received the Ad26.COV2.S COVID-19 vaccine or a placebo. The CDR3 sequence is CASSLEVVNTEAFF. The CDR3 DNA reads TGCGCCAGCAGCTTGGAGGTTGTGAACACTGAAGCTTTCTTT.